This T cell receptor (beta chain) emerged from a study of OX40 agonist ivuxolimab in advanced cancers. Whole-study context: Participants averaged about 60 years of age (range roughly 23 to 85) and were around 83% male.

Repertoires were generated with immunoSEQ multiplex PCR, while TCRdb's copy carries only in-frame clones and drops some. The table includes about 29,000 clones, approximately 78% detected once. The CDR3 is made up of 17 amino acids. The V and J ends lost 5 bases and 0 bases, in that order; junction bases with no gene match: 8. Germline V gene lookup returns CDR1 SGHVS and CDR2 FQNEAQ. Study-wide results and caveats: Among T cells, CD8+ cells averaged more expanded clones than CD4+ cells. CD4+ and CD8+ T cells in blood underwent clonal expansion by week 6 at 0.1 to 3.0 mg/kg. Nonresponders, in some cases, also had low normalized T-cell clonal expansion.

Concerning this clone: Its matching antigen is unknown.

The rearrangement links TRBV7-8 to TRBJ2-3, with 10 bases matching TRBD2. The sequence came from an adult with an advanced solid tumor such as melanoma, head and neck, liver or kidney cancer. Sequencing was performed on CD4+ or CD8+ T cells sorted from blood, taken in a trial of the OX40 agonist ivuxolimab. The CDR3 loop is CASSATTSGTSTDTQYF. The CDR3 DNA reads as TGTGCCAGCAGCGCGACTACTAGCGGGACTAGCACAGATACGCAGTATTTT.